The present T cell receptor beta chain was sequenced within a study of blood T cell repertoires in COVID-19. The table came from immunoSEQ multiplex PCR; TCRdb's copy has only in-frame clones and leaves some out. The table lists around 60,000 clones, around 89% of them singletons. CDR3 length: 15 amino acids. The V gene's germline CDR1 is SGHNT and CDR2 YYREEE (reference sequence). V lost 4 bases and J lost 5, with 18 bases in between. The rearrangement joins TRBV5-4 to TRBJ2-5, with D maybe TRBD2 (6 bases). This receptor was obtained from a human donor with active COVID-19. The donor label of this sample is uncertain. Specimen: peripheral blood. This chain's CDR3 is CASSQGTWTRETQYF. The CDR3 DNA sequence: TGTGCCAGCAGCCAAGGGACTTGGACCCGGGAGACCCAGTACTTC.